These T cell receptor beta chains were read from a single sample in a study of blood T cell repertoires in COVID-19. Profiling relied on immunoSEQ multiplex PCR, and the TCRdb table lists in-frame clones only, not all of them. The data contain hundreds of thousands of clones, around 89% of them seen just once; the ten biggest clones take up about 1%. Sequencing was carried out using PBMCs or T cells enriched from blood (not recorded which). These receptors were collected from a man aged 50 or older who had been exposed to COVID-19. Both conserved end residues are part of each CDR3. The order of the fields is J gene, clone size, V gene, CDR3 protein. Only part of the rows carry a size: once, few, many, or a class if the clone is expanded.

j_call: TRBJ2-5; clone_size: NA; v_call: TRBV28; cdr3_aa: CASGRGGRQTQYF
j_call: TRBJ2-7; clone_size: NA; v_call: TRBV11-2; cdr3_aa: CASLGTGFEQYF
j_call: TRBJ1-3; clone_size: NA; v_call: TRBV2; cdr3_aa: CASSPGQGLLYGRNTIYF
j_call: TRBJ2-7; clone_size: NA; v_call: TRBV11-2; cdr3_aa: CASSIDPGAGIEQYF
j_call: TRBJ1-5; clone_size: NA; v_call: TRBV28; cdr3_aa: CASSLAGVSNQPQHF
j_call: TRBJ2-5; clone_size: NA; v_call: TRBV6-5; cdr3_aa: CASSYRVTQYF
j_call: TRBJ2-2; clone_size: few; v_call: TRBV28; cdr3_aa: CASSYRNTGELFF
j_call: TRBJ2-7; clone_size: few; v_call: TRBV7-9; cdr3_aa: CASSPLTGRRIAYEQYF
j_call: TRBJ2-5; clone_size: NA; v_call: TRBV3-1/TRBV3-2; cdr3_aa: CASSNRYQETQYF
j_call: TRBJ1-1; clone_size: few; v_call: TRBV29-1; cdr3_aa: CSVELIAPVTEAFF
j_call: TRBJ2-5; clone_size: NA; v_call: TRBV3-1/TRBV3-2; cdr3_aa: CASSPIYQIETQYF
j_call: TRBJ1-2; clone_size: NA; v_call: TRBV5-1; cdr3_aa: CASSPGTESNYGYTF
j_call: TRBJ2-2; clone_size: many; v_call: TRBV5-1; cdr3_aa: CASSLNLGAGGSGELFF
j_call: TRBJ1-1; clone_size: NA; v_call: TRBV5-5; cdr3_aa: CASSYHSTEAFF
j_call: TRBJ1-1; clone_size: NA; v_call: TRBV7-2; cdr3_aa: CASRVIQGVNTEAFF
j_call: TRBJ2-1; clone_size: NA; v_call: TRBV5-1; cdr3_aa: CASSSQNQGTLYNEQFF
j_call: TRBJ1-2; clone_size: NA; v_call: TRBV25-1; cdr3_aa: CASSEWGDYGYTF
j_call: TRBJ2-1; clone_size: once; v_call: TRBV5-1; cdr3_aa: CASSLFSGGSYNEQFF
j_call: TRBJ1-2; clone_size: NA; v_call: TRBV5-5; cdr3_aa: CASSLGGGNGYTF
j_call: TRBJ2-3; clone_size: NA; v_call: TRBV7-6; cdr3_aa: CASRRLAESTDTQYF
j_call: TRBJ2-5; clone_size: NA; v_call: TRBV18; cdr3_aa: CASSPGTGQPETQYF
j_call: TRBJ1-5; clone_size: NA; v_call: TRBV7-9; cdr3_aa: CASTRSGENQPQHF
j_call: TRBJ1-3; clone_size: NA; v_call: TRBV6-5; cdr3_aa: CASSFIGNTIYF
j_call: TRBJ1-2; clone_size: NA; v_call: TRBV5-1; cdr3_aa: CASSLGQGAGVGYTF
j_call: TRBJ1-2; clone_size: NA; v_call: TRBV24-1; cdr3_aa: CATSDDRTWHGYTF
j_call: TRBJ1-1; clone_size: NA; v_call: TRBV3-1/TRBV3-2; cdr3_aa: CASSQHTRTEAFF
j_call: TRBJ1-6; clone_size: NA; v_call: TRBV27; cdr3_aa: CASRLSSYNSPLHF
j_call: TRBJ1-2; clone_size: NA; v_call: TRBV2; cdr3_aa: CASNQRRGDGYTF
j_call: TRBJ1-5; clone_size: NA; v_call: TRBV7-9; cdr3_aa: CASSSSGVNQPQHF
j_call: TRBJ2-7; clone_size: NA; v_call: TRBV15; cdr3_aa: CATSRGAVSYEQYF
j_call: TRBJ1-1; clone_size: NA; v_call: TRBV3-1/TRBV3-2; cdr3_aa: CASSQPGQGAEAFF
j_call: TRBJ1-1; clone_size: NA; v_call: TRBV16; cdr3_aa: CASSVQGNTEAFF
j_call: TRBJ1-2; clone_size: NA; v_call: TRBV19; cdr3_aa: CASSVQGNYGYTF
j_call: TRBJ2-1; clone_size: NA; v_call: TRBV24-1; cdr3_aa: CATSDSGTAPLYEQFF
j_call: TRBJ1-2; clone_size: NA; v_call: TRBV6-1; cdr3_aa: CASSEAGGRGTYGYTF
j_call: TRBJ2-1; clone_size: NA; v_call: TRBV5-1; cdr3_aa: CASSGTGLERFF
j_call: TRBJ2-7; clone_size: few; v_call: TRBV2; cdr3_aa: CASTWDRAMREQYF
j_call: TRBJ1-2; clone_size: NA; v_call: TRBV6-5; cdr3_aa: CASRSSGNYGYTF
j_call: TRBJ1-6; clone_size: NA; v_call: TRBV5-1; cdr3_aa: CASSREGNSPLHF
j_call: TRBJ1-1; clone_size: once; v_call: TRBV5-1; cdr3_aa: CASSPGQGAFNTEAFF
j_call: TRBJ1-6; clone_size: NA; v_call: TRBV5-1; cdr3_aa: CASSLGTLGGGHNSPLHF
j_call: TRBJ1-2; clone_size: NA; v_call: TRBV7-8; cdr3_aa: CASSSTGFNYGYTF
j_call: TRBJ2-1; clone_size: NA; v_call: TRBV5-1; cdr3_aa: CASSKIPEGVLRSDEQFF
j_call: TRBJ1-1; clone_size: once; v_call: TRBV10-3; cdr3_aa: CAITTGQNTEAFF
j_call: TRBJ2-3; clone_size: NA; v_call: TRBV30; cdr3_aa: CAWSRRRTSGGGDTQYF
j_call: TRBJ2-1; clone_size: once; v_call: TRBV27; cdr3_aa: CASSFLDRMVEQFF
j_call: TRBJ1-1; clone_size: NA; v_call: TRBV19; cdr3_aa: CASRPTGTETEAFF